This is a list of T cell receptor beta chains from one sample in a study of CD8+ T cells in alopecia areata. The method was immunoSEQ multiplex PCR; TCRdb's version includes in-frame clones alone and lacks a portion of them. Of approximately 180,000 clones in the sample, 63% were seen once. Sample: CD4+ T cells sorted from blood, taken at week 0. The source of these receptors is a human donor with alopecia areata. Each CDR3 is given with its conserved first and last residue. A D gene is named only where the DNA matches it firmly. Clone size is shown for a subset of rows, as once, few, many or a class of expanded clone.

-	TRBV10-2	-	TRBJ2-3	TGCGCCAGCAGTGAACAGGCACCTGATACGCAGTATTTT	CASSEQAPDTQYF
TRBD1	TRBV30	-	TRBJ1-5	TGTGCCTGGAGTCGTAGGACAGGTAACAATCAGCCCCAGCATTTT	CAWSRRTGNNQPQHF
-	TRBV7-9	-	TRBJ1-6	TGTGCCAGCAGCTTACACTCCGATTCACCCCTCCACTTT	CASSLHSDSPLHF
-	TRBV5-1	-	TRBJ2-1	TGCGCCAGCAGCTTGGGAACGGGCAATGAGCAGTTCTTC	CASSLGTGNEQFF
TRBD1	TRBV11-2	once	TRBJ2-3	TGTGCCAGCAGCTTAGAGGCAGGGGGAAGCACAGATACGCAGTATTTT	CASSLEAGGSTDTQYF
TRBD2	TRBV10-3	-	TRBJ2-1	TGTGCCATCAGTGAAGGGACTAGCAGTGAGCAGTTCTTC	CAISEGTSSEQFF
-	TRBV20-1	few	TRBJ2-1	TGCAGTGCTAGATCACGGACTGAGCAGTTCTTC	CSARSRTEQFF
TRBD2	TRBV7-2	-	TRBJ2-3	TGTGCCAGCAGCTTAGGTGCTAGCGGTAGCACAGATACGCAGTATTTT	CASSLGASGSTDTQYF
-	TRBV7-2	-	TRBJ2-6	TGTGCCAGCAGCTTCAACTCTGGGGCCAACGTCCTGACTTTC	CASSFNSGANVLTF
TRBD1	TRBV4-3	once	TRBJ1-4	TGCGCCAGCAGCCAAGGAGGCAGGGGGAGAGGTGAAAAACTGTTTTTT	CASSQGGRGRGEKLFF
-	TRBV23-1	few	TRBJ1-2	TGCGCCAGCAGTCAGACCGGGACACCTGCCTATGGCTACACCTTC	CASSQTGTPAYGYTF
-	TRBV13	-	TRBJ2-2	TGTGCCAGCAGCTTCACAAACACCGGGGAGCTGTTTTTT	CASSFTNTGELFF
-	TRBV29-1	few	TRBJ2-3	TGCAGCGTTGTAGTAAGGAGAAACACAGATACGCAGTATTTT	CSVVVRRNTDTQYF
-	TRBV5-6	-	TRBJ1-6	TGTGCCAGCAGCTCGGTGGACCGGGGGGCGGCGCCCCTCCACTTT	CASSSVDRGAAPLHF
-	TRBV29-1	few	TRBJ2-5	TGCAGCGTTGAGCCTACTATCCAGGGAGAGACCCAGTACTTC	CSVEPTIQGETQYF
-	TRBV5-6	-	TRBJ2-7	TGTGCCAGCAGCTTAGATTACGAGCAGTACTTC	CASSLDYEQYF
-	TRBV11-3	-	TRBJ2-6	TGTGCCAGCAGACGTACCACAGGGACGGGGGCCAACGTCCTGACTTTC	CASRRTTGTGANVLTF
-	TRBV29-1	once	TRBJ1-2	TGCAGCGTTTCCGTTCAAAGCTACACCTTC	CSVSVQSYTF
-	TRBV21-1	-	TRBJ2-5	TGTGCCAGCAGCGACTGGACAGACCCCCAAGAGACCCAGTACTTC	CASSDWTDPQETQYF
-	TRBV11-2	once	TRBJ2-7	TGTGCCAGCAGCTTAGAAAGAGCTGGCGAGCAGTACTTC	CASSLERAGEQYF
-	TRBV29-1	-	TRBJ1-3	TGCAGCGTTTCAGCAAACTCTGGAAACACCATATATTTT	CSVSANSGNTIYF
-	TRBV29-1	-	TRBJ2-7	TGCAGCGTTCCGAATAATGGGGTTGACTACGAGCAGTACTTC	CSVPNNGVDYEQYF
TRBD2	TRBV7-9	medium-sized	TRBJ2-1	TGTGCCAGCAGCGATCGACTAGCCGGCTACAATGAGCAGTTCTTC	CASSDRLAGYNEQFF
-	TRBV5-1	-	TRBJ1-6	TGCGCCAGCAGGATGGAAGGGGCAGCGTCACCCCTCCACTTT	CASRMEGAASPLHF
-	TRBV28	-	TRBJ1-1	TGTGCCAGCAGCCGACTGACCCGCGTTACCACTGAAGCTTTCTTT	CASSRLTRVTTEAFF
-	TRBV7-2	few	TRBJ1-4	TGTGCCAGCAGCCCACGACCTAATGAAAAACTGTTTTTT	CASSPRPNEKLFF
-	TRBV12-5	-	TRBJ2-5	TGTGCTAGTGCCCAGGCGGCTGTGGAGACCCAGTACTTC	CASAQAAVETQYF
-	TRBV29-1	-	TRBJ2-7	TGCAGCGTTTACGGGGGGCCCACCTACGAGCAGTACTTC	CSVYGGPTYEQYF
-	TRBV29-1	few	TRBJ1-1	TGCAGCGTACCGGGGCCAGTCGGGGCTTTCTTT	CSVPGPVGAFF
-	TRBV30	-	TRBJ1-6	TGTGCCGGATCAGGGGACGAGAGTTCACCCCTCCACTTT	CAGSGDESSPLHF
-	TRBV2	-	TRBJ2-3	TGTGCCGAAAAGGGGGGGCCTTGGACAGATACGCAGTATTTT	CAEKGGPWTDTQYF
-	TRBV30	-	TRBJ2-7	TGTGCCTGGAGTACAGGGAACGAGCAGTACTTC	CAWSTGNEQYF
-	TRBV15	-	TRBJ2-5	TGTGCCACCAGCAGACAGGGTGGGGAGACCCAGTACTTC	CATSRQGGETQYF
-	TRBV7-3	-	TRBJ2-5	TGTGCCAGCAGCCCTAGTGGGTCCAGTGGGACCCAGTACTTC	CASSPSGSSGTQYF
TRBD1	TRBV4-3	few	TRBJ1-1	TGCGCCAGCAGCCAAGGGCCGGGACAGGGGGGAAGCACTGAAGCTTTCTTT	CASSQGPGQGGSTEAFF
-	TRBV4-3	-	TRBJ2-7	TGCGCCAGCAGCCAAGATTTTACAGCGAGCTCCTACGAGCAGTACTTC	CASSQDFTASSYEQYF
TRBD1	TRBV27	-	TRBJ1-1	TGTGCCAGCATCCGGGACAGGGGGCGTGGGAGCACTGAAGCTTTCTTT	CASIRDRGRGSTEAFF
-	TRBV6-1	few	TRBJ1-1	TGTGCCAGCAGAGCCCGGGCTGTGGGGACTGAAGCTTTCTTT	CASRARAVGTEAFF
-	TRBV29-1	-	TRBJ2-2	TGCAGCGCGAGAACAGGCACCGGGGAGCTGTTTTTT	CSARTGTGELFF
-	TRBV30	-	TRBJ1-6	TGTGCCTGGGAGTGGCAGGGGTCGGATTCACCCCTCCACTTT	CAWEWQGSDSPLHF
-	TRBV29-1	-	TRBJ1-1	TGCAGCGCTCAGGAGCTCATGAACACTGAAGCTTTCTTT	CSAQELMNTEAFF
-	TRBV11-2	-	TRBJ1-2	TGTGCCAGCAGCTTAGCCGGGACAAACTATGGCTACACCTTC	CASSLAGTNYGYTF
TRBD1	TRBV6-1	-	TRBJ2-7	TGTGCCAGCAGCGACAGGGGCTCCTACGAGCAGTACTTC	CASSDRGSYEQYF
-	TRBV5-6	-	TRBJ2-5	TGTGCCAGCAGCTTGGTTCGGGAGCTGTTCCCCTCGAGGGAGACCCAGTACTTC	CASSLVRELFPSRETQYF
TRBD1	TRBV5-6	few	TRBJ1-2	TGTGCCAGCAGCCCTGGACAGGGAAGCGGCTACACCTTC	CASSPGQGSGYTF
-	TRBV5-4	-	TRBJ2-1	TGTGCCAGCAGCTTGCGTCCATACAATGAGCAGTTCTTC	CASSLRPYNEQFF